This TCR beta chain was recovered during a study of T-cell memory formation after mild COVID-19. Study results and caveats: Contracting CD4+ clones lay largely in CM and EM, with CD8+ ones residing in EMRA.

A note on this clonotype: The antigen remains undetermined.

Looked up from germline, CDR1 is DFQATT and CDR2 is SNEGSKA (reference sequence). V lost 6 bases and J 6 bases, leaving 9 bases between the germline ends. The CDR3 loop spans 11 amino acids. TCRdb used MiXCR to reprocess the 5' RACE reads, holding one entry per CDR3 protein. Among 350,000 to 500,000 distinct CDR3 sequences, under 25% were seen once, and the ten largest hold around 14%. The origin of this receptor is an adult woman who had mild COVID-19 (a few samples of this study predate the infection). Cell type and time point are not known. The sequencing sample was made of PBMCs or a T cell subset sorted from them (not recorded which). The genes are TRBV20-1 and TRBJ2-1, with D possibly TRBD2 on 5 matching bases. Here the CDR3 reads CSAPRVNEQFF. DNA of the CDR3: TGCAGTGCCCCGCGGGTCAATGAGCAGTTCTTC.